This T cell receptor (beta chain) came from a study of blood T cell repertoires in COVID-19. Sequencing used immunoSEQ multiplex PCR; TCRdb keeps in-frame clones, though not all of them. In the table there are 150,000 to 200,000 clones, approximately 81% of which are singletons. This TCR derives from a person between 65 and 79 years old with COVID-19, enrolled during active disease. Sequenced material: peripheral blood.

This chain's CDR3 is CASSTDVSGNEKLFF. Here the CDR3 DNA reads TGTGCCAGTAGTACGGACGTCTCGGGGAATGAAAAACTGTTTTTT. The chain links TRBV19 to TRBJ1-4; D is ambiguous. The germline V gene encodes CDR1 LNHDA and CDR2 SQIVND (reference sequence). V was clipped by 4 bases and J by 5 bases, with 14 bases between them. CDR3 length equals 15 residues.